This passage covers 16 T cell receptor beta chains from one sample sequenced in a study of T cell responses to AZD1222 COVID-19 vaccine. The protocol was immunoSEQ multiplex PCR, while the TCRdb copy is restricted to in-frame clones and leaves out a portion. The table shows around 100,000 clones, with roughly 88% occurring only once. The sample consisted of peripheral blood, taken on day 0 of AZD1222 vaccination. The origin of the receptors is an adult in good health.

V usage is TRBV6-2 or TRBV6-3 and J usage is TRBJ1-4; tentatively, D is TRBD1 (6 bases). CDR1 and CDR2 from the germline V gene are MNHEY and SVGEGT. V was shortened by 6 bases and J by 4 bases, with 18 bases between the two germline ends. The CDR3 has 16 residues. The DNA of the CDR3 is TGTGCCAGCAGCGCGCACGGGGGCCACATTAATGAAAAACTGTTTTTT. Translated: CASSAHGGHINEKLFF.

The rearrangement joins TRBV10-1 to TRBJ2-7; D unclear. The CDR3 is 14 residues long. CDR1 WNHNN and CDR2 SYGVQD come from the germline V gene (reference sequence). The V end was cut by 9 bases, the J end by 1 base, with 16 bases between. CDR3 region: CARTQGYRSYEQYF. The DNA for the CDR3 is TGCGCCAGGACCCAAGGATACCGATCCTACGAGCAGTACTTC.

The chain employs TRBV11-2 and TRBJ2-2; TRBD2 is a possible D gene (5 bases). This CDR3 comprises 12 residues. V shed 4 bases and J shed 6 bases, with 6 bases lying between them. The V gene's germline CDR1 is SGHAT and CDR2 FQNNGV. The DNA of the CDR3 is TGTGCCAGCAGCTGGGGAGCCGGGGAGCTGTTTTTT. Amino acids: CASSWGAGELFF.

DNA of the CDR3: TGTGCCAGCACCGGGGGGGACGACACTGAAGCTTTCTTT. Its protein is CASTGGDDTEAFF. The chain uses TRBV12-3 or TRBV12-4 and TRBJ1-1; D is possibly TRBD1 (5 bases). CDR3 length equals 13 residues. V was cut by 7 bases and J by 3 bases, with 12 bases left in between.

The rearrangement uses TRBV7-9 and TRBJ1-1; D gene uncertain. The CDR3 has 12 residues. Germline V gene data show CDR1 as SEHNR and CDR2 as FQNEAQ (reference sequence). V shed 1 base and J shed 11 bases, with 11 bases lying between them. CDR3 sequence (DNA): TGTGCCAGCAGCTTAGAAACGGGCAGCGCTTTCTTT. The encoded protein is CASSLETGSAFF.

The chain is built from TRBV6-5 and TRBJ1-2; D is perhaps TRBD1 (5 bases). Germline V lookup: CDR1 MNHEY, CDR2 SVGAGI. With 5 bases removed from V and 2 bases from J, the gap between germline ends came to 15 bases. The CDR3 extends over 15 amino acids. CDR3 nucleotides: TGTGCCAGCAGTCCTTCGACTGGGGGGAACTATGGCTACACCTTC. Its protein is CASSPSTGGNYGYTF.

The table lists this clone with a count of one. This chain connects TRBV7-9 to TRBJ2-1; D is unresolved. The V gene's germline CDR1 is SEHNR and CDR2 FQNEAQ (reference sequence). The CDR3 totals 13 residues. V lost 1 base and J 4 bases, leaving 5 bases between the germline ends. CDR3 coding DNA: TGTGCCAGCAGCTTAGGCCTTTACAATGAGCAGTTCTTC. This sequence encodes CASSLGLYNEQFF.

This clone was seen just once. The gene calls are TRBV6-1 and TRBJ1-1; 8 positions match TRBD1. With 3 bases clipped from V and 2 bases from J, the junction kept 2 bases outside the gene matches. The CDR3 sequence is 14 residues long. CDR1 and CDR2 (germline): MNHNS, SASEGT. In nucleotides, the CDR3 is TGTGCCAGCAGTGACCAGGGGGCCAACACTGAAGCTTTCTTT. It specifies CASSDQGANTEAFF.

Here the CDR3 reads CASMGQGKLFF. CDR3 coding DNA: TGTGCCAGCATGGGGCAAGGAAAACTGTTTTTT. The chain combines TRBV2 with TRBJ1-4; maybe TRBD1 (5 bases). V lost 7 bases to trimming and J lost 10 bases, with 10 bases between them. This CDR3 has 11 residues. Per germline, CDR1 SNHLY and CDR2 FYNNEI.

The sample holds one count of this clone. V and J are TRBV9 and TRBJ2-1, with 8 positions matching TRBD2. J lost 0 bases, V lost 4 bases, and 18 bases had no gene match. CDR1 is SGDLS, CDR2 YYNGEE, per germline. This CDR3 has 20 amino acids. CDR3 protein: CASSLPLSGNQPSSYNEQFF. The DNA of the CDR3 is TGTGCCAGCAGCCTCCCCCTTAGCGGGAACCAGCCTAGCTCCTACAATGAGCAGTTCTTC. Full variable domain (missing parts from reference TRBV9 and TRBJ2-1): DSGVTQTPKHLITATGQRVTLRCSPRSGDLSVYWYQQSLDQGLQFLIQYYNGEERAKGNILERFSAQQFPDLHSELNLSSLELGDSALYFCASSLPLSGNQPSSYNEQFFGPGTRLTVL.

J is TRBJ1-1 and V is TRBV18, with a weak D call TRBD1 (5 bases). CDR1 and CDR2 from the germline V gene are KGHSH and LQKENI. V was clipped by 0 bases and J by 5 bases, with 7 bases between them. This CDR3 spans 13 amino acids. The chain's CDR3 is CASSPPAGTEAFF. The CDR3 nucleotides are TGTGCCAGCTCACCACCAGCAGGGACTGAAGCTTTCTTT.

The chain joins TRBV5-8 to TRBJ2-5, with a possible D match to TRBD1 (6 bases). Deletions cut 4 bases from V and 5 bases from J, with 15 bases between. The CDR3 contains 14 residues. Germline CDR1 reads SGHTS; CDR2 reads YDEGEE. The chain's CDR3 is CASSGRTVRETQYF. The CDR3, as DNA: TGTGCCAGCAGCGGACGGACAGTGCGGGAGACCCAGTACTTC. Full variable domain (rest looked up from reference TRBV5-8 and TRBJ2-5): EAGVTQSPTHLIKTRGQQATLRCSPISGHTSVYWYQQALGLGLQFLLWYDEGEERNRGNFPPRFSGRQFPNYSSELNVNALELEDSALYLCASSGRTVRETQYFGPGTRLLVL.

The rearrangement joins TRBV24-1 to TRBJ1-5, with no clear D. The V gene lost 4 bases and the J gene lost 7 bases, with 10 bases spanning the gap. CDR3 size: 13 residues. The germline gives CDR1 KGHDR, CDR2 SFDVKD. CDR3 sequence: CATSEWGGQPQHF. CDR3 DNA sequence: TGTGCCACCAGTGAATGGGGTGGGCAGCCCCAGCATTTT.

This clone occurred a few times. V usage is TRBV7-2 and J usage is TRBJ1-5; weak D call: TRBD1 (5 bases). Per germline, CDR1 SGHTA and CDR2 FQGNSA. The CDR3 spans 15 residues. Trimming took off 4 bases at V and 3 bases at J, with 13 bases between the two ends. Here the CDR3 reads CASSYAGYANQPQHF. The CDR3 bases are TGTGCCAGCAGCTACGCAGGGTACGCCAATCAGCCCCAGCATTTT. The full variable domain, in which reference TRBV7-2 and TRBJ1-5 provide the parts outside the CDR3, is GAGVSQSPSNKVTEKGKDVELRCDPISGHTALYWYRQSLGQGLEFLIYFQGNSAPDKSGLPSDRFSAERTGGSVSTLTIQRTQQEDSAVYLCASSYAGYANQPQHFGDGTRLSIL.

CDR3 nucleotide sequence: TGCGCCAGCAATTACGGACAGGGGGCATTGGGACAGGCTTTCTTT. Translation: CASNYGQGALGQAFF. This chain connects TRBV5-1 to TRBJ1-1; 11 nucleotides agree with TRBD1. V trimming: 6 bases; J trimming: 11 bases; junction bases outside the gene matches: 15. The CDR3 runs 15 residues. The germline V gene encodes CDR1 SGHRS and CDR2 YFSETQ.

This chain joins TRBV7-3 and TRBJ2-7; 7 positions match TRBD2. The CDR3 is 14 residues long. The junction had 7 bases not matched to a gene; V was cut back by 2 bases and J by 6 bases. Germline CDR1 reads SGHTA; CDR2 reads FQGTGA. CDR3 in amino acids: CASSLLAGASEQYF. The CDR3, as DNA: TGTGCCAGCAGCTTACTGGCGGGAGCTAGCGAGCAGTACTTC.